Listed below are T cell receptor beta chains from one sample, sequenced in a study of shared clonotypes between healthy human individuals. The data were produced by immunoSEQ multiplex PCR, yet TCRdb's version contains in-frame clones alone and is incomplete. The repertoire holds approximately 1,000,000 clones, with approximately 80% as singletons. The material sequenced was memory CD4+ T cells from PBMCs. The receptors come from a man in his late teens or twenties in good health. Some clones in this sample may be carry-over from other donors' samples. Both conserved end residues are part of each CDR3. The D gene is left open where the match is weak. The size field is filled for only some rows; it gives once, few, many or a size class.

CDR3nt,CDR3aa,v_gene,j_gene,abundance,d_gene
TGTGCCAGCTCACCATCGGAATGGACCCTAGGGGTAACTGAAGCTTTCTTT,CASSPSEWTLGVTEAFF,TRBV18,TRBJ1-1,NA,NA
TGTGCCAGCAGAACAGGGGGTGGGGGGGAGCAGTACTTC,CASRTGGGGEQYF,TRBV6-1,TRBJ2-7,NA,TRBD1
TGTGCCAGCAGCTTCAGGACTAGAGCTACAGATACGCAGTATTTT,CASSFRTRATDTQYF,TRBV7-3,TRBJ2-3,few,TRBD2
TGTGCCAGCAGCGTAGGACGGGACGGAATAGTCAATGAGCAGTTCTTC,CASSVGRDGIVNEQFF,TRBV9,TRBJ2-1,many,NA
TGTGCCAGCAGTGGCGGCTCTGGAAACACCATATATTTT,CASSGGSGNTIYF,TRBV2,TRBJ1-3,few,NA
TGTGCCAGCAGCTTATTAATTGGGAAGGAGGCTTTCTTT,CASSLLIGKEAFF,TRBV11-2,TRBJ1-1,few,NA
TGTGCCAGCAGCTTACAGGGGGCGCGGACTGAAGCTTTCTTT,CASSLQGARTEAFF,TRBV11-2,TRBJ1-1,few,TRBD1
TGTGCCAGCAGCCTCAGGGGGGTTGGGGCCAACGTCCTGACTTTC,CASSLRGVGANVLTF,TRBV7-8,TRBJ2-6,NA,NA
TGCGCCAGCAGCTTGGCCCCGGCAGGGGCATATGAAAAACTGTTTTTT,CASSLAPAGAYEKLFF,TRBV5-1,TRBJ1-4,NA,NA
TGTGCCAGCAGCTCTTCTAGCTATTACAATGAGCAGTTCTTC,CASSSSSYYNEQFF,TRBV11-1,TRBJ2-1,NA,NA
TGTGCCAGCAGTTTACCCGACAGCGAGCAGTACTTC,CASSLPDSEQYF,TRBV28,TRBJ2-7,NA,NA
TGTGCCAGCAGTTTGGGGTGGCGGGCATACACGAGCTCCTACGAGCAGTACTTC,CASSLGWRAYTSSYEQYF,TRBV28,TRBJ2-7,NA,NA
TGTGCCAGCAGCCAAGGGGGGACAGATACGCAGTATTTT,CASSQGGTDTQYF,TRBV13,TRBJ2-3,NA,NA
TGTGCCAGCAGCCTTGGGACAGGGCCCATATTT,CASSLGTGPIF,TRBV28,TRBJ1-4,NA,TRBD1
TGCGCCAGCAGCCCCCCCGGGGGCCTAGACCACGAGCAGTACTTC,CASSPPGGLDHEQYF,TRBV5-1,TRBJ2-7,NA,NA
TGCAGCGTTGAACGGGGGACGTCTGGCTATGGCTACACCTTC,CSVERGTSGYGYTF,TRBV29-1,TRBJ1-2,NA,NA
TGTGCCAGCAGCGCACCGGGACTAGCGGGAAGTCGGAGTGAGCAGTTCTTC,CASSAPGLAGSRSEQFF,TRBV7-9,TRBJ2-1,NA,TRBD2
TGTGCCTCCAATACAGGATCACCTGGGGCCAACGTCCTGACTTTC,CASNTGSPGANVLTF,TRBV28,TRBJ2-6,few,NA
TGTGCCAGCAGTGAGAGCGACAGGACAGGTTTAAATGGCTACACCTTC,CASSESDRTGLNGYTF,TRBV2,TRBJ1-2,NA,TRBD1
TGTGCCAGCAGCGTAGGGGACAATGAGCAGTTCTTC,CASSVGDNEQFF,TRBV9,TRBJ2-1,NA,NA
TGTGCCAGCAGCTTAGCCCTTACAACGGGCACAGATACGCAGTATTTT,CASSLALTTGTDTQYF,TRBV7-3,TRBJ2-3,NA,NA
TGTGCCAGCAGTTTAGAGGCCGGAAACACCATATATTTT,CASSLEAGNTIYF,TRBV28,TRBJ1-3,NA,NA
TGTGCCAGCAGCCAGGACAGGGTTAATTCACCCCTCCACTTT,CASSQDRVNSPLHF,TRBV7-9,TRBJ1-6,few,TRBD1
TGTGCCAGTAGGCTTAACCGAGCGGGAGGCTACACCTTC,CASRLNRAGGYTF,TRBV19,TRBJ1-2,NA,NA
TGTGCCAGCAGCTTGGGACTAGCGAGGTACGAGCAGTACTTC,CASSLGLARYEQYF,TRBV11-2,TRBJ2-7,once,TRBD2
TGTGCCAGCAGCTTGTATGGGAGAGACTACGAGCAGTACTTC,CASSLYGRDYEQYF,TRBV5-5,TRBJ2-7,NA,NA
TGTGCCAGCAGCCCGAAGGGGCCGAACACCGGGGAGCTGTTTTTT,CASSPKGPNTGELFF,TRBV28,TRBJ2-2,few,NA
TGTGCCAGCAGTGAAGCTCAGGGTGGCAATCAGCCCCAGCATTTT,CASSEAQGGNQPQHF,TRBV6-1,TRBJ1-5,NA,NA
TGCGCCAGCAACGACAGGGGAGGAGAATCTGAAGCTTTCTTT,CASNDRGGESEAFF,TRBV5-1,TRBJ1-1,NA,TRBD1
TGTGCCAGCAGTGAAGAACGGGCAGTCGCCGGGGAGCTGTTTTTT,CASSEERAVAGELFF,TRBV6-1,TRBJ2-2,once,NA
TGTGCCAGCAGCCCGGCCGGGACCGAGTACAATGAGCAGTTCTTC,CASSPAGTEYNEQFF,TRBV5-4,TRBJ2-1,once,NA
TGTGCCAGCAGCTTACTCGCGGGAGAGCAGTTCTTC,CASSLLAGEQFF,TRBV11-3,TRBJ2-1,NA,NA
TGCGCCAGCAGCCAAGAGAGGCCATCTATAAGCTCTGGGGCCAACGTCCTGACTTTC,CASSQERPSISSGANVLTF,TRBV4-3,TRBJ2-6,few,NA
TGTGCCAGCAGTGAATTCAATGAGCAGTTCTTC,CASSEFNEQFF,TRBV6-1,TRBJ2-1,NA,NA
TGTGCCAGTAGTTCCCTCGGGACAGGGACCTATGGCTACACCTTC,CASSSLGTGTYGYTF,TRBV19,TRBJ1-2,many,TRBD1
TGTGCCAGCAGTTATGCGGGAGTAAGAGAGCAGTTCTTC,CASSYAGVREQFF,TRBV27,TRBJ2-1,NA,TRBD2
TGTGCCAGCAGCCCCCCCAGCGGGAGGGCCGGCTCAGATACGCAGTATTTT,CASSPPSGRAGSDTQYF,TRBV7-9,TRBJ2-3,few,TRBD2
TGTGCCAGCAGTTTGACTAGCGGCTTTAACAATGAGCAGTTCTTC,CASSLTSGFNNEQFF,TRBV7-7,TRBJ2-1,NA,TRBD2
TGTGCCAGCAGTTTAGACAGGGGGCGCTCCTACGAGCAGTACTTC,CASSLDRGRSYEQYF,TRBV28,TRBJ2-7,NA,TRBD1
TGTGCCAGCAGCTGGGGGACTAGCGGCTCCTACGAGCAGTACTTC,CASSWGTSGSYEQYF,TRBV5-4,TRBJ2-7,NA,TRBD2
TGCGCCAGCAGCTTAACAGCGGGAGGGAGCACAGATACGCAGTATTTT,CASSLTAGGSTDTQYF,TRBV5-1,TRBJ2-3,few,TRBD2
TGTGCCAGCAGCGCCGGGACCCCCGGGAAGGCTTCCTATGGCTACACCTTC,CASSAGTPGKASYGYTF,TRBV9,TRBJ1-2,NA,NA
TGTGCCAGCTGGGGCAGGGGAGATACGCAGTATTTT,CASWGRGDTQYF,TRBV28,TRBJ2-3,NA,NA
TGCAGTGCTTGGGGGGGGAAGGAGCAGTTCTTC,CSAWGGKEQFF,TRBV20-1,TRBJ2-1,few,TRBD2
TGTGCCACCAGCAGAACAGGGTCGGGCAATCAGCCCCAGCATTTT,CATSRTGSGNQPQHF,TRBV15,TRBJ1-5,NA,NA
TGTGCCATCAGTGAGCTTACCGGACTAGCGGGAGCGACCGGGGAGCTGTTTTTT,CAISELTGLAGATGELFF,TRBV10-3,TRBJ2-2,once,TRBD2
TGTGCCAGCAGTTACGGGGGGAACACTGAAGCTTTCTTT,CASSYGGNTEAFF,TRBV28,TRBJ1-1,NA,NA
TGTGCCAGCTCACCACGAGGGTCTAGCCTAGATGCCTACTTCACCTACGAGCAGTACTTC,CASSPRGSSLDAYFTYEQYF,TRBV18,TRBJ2-7,NA,NA
TGTGCCAGCAGCCCCGGACAGACCACCGGGGAGCTGTTTTTT,CASSPGQTTGELFF,TRBV11-2,TRBJ2-2,NA,NA
TGTGCCAGCAGCTGGACCTTTACAGGGGAGAGTGCTTTCTTT,CASSWTFTGESAFF,TRBV6-5,TRBJ1-1,NA,TRBD1
TGTGCCAGTAGTATCCGATCCAGGGTTGGCACTGAAGCTTTCTTT,CASSIRSRVGTEAFF,TRBV19,TRBJ1-1,NA,NA
TGCGCCAGCAGCCAGGGACAGGGTGGTTTTGGGGCCTTC,CASSQGQGGFGAF,TRBV5-1,TRBJ1-2,NA,TRBD1
TGTGCCAGCAAGCGAACTTTTGAAAAACTGTTTTTT,CASKRTFEKLFF,TRBV2,TRBJ1-4,NA,NA
TGTGCCAGCAGCTCGCCAGGAGGAGCCGGGGAGCTGTTTTTT,CASSSPGGAGELFF,TRBV11-3,TRBJ2-2,once,NA
TGTGCCAGCAGCTTTACTAGCGGAAGCTCCTACGAGCAGTACTTC,CASSFTSGSSYEQYF,TRBV11-2,TRBJ2-7,NA,TRBD2
TGTGCCAGCAGAGATTGGGCCACAGATACGCAGTATTTT,CASRDWATDTQYF,TRBV5-4,TRBJ2-3,NA,NA
TGTGCCAGTTCTGTGGGGAGAGAGACCCAGTACTTC,CASSVGRETQYF,TRBV11-3,TRBJ2-5,many,NA
TGTGCCAGCTCACCAGGCGGGGGGTGGGATCAGCCCCAGCATTTT,CASSPGGGWDQPQHF,TRBV18,TRBJ1-5,few,NA
TGTGCCAGCAGTTTATCGCACAGTATATATGGCTACACCTTC,CASSLSHSIYGYTF,TRBV28,TRBJ1-2,NA,NA
TGTGCCAGCAGCTTGCCATCCGGGGCAAGCAATGAGCAGTTCTTC,CASSLPSGASNEQFF,TRBV7-9,TRBJ2-1,few,NA